This entry features one TCR beta chain sequence. This clonotype turned up a few times. Its antigen remains unidentified. It has no much larger one-base neighbor in the sample; base qualities were not kept. The receptor library was made with PCR. The data were produced on an Illumina HiSeq 2500. Molecular barcoding was employed in the preparation of TCR libraries, with unique molecular identifiers being used to normalize TCRbeta repertoire quantification. TCRdb reworked the public reads: Q25 trimming with fastp, MiXCR clone assembly, productive beta chains retained. Rows merge per CDR3 protein into single entries with the most common DNA and genes. For this sample there are hundreds of thousands of distinct CDR3 sequences; over 15% appear just once. Of the sample, approximately 1% falls within the top ten clones. The data derive from a study of T-cell reconstitution after alpha-beta-depleted transplantation in children (dated by TCRdb to 2016 to 2018). Regarding the study in general: Using TCR repertoire profiling, the study followed T-cell immune reconstitution in a quantitative way in children after TCRalphabeta/CD19-depleted allogeneic hematopoietic cell transplantation.

The sequencing here drew on PBMCs from the stem cell graft donor, taken from the stem cell graft. This clonotype was sampled from a human donor who donated a stem cell graft to a child with acute myeloid leukemia.

The sequence in DNA is TGTGCCACCAGCAGACTAACAGGGACTGGGGCCAACGTCCTGACTTTC. It specifies CATSRLTGTGANVLTF. The chain is encoded by TRBV15 joined to TRBJ2-6; perhaps TRBD1 is the D gene, with 6 bases matching. The germline V gene (reference sequence) supplies CDR1 LNHNV and CDR2 YYDKDF. From the cysteine through the phenylalanine, the CDR3 covers 16 amino acids. Just CDR3 DNA is preserved here, 48 bases in frame from base 1. Trimming takes 2 bases from V and 2 bases from J, and the germline ends sit 10 bases apart.